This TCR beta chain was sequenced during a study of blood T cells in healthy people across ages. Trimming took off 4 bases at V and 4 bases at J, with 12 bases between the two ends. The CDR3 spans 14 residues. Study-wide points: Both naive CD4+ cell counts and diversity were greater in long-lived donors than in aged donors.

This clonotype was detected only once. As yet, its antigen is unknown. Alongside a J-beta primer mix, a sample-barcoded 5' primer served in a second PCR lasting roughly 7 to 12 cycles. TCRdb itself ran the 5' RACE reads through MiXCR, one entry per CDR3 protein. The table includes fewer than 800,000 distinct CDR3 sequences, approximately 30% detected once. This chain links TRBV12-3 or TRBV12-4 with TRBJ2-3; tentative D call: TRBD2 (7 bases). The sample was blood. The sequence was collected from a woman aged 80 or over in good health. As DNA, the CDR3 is TGTGCCAGCAGTTACTTAGGGGGGGCAGATACGCAGTATTTT. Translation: CASSYLGGADTQYF.